These 2 T cell receptor beta chains came from one sample sequenced in a study of cytomegalovirus exposure and HLA in healthy donors. Primers included in the PCR were 60 Vbeta and 13 Jbeta primers. Clones were sequenced by immunoSEQ multiplex PCR, and TCRdb holds only the in-frame ones, with some missing. Among 140,000 or so clones listed, approximately 72% were seen once. The specimen was PBMCs. These TCRs come from a woman in her sixties or seventies in good health and CMV-seronegative.

A single count supports this clone. This chain joins TRBV10-3 and TRBJ2-7; possibly TRBD1 for D (5 bases). The germline CDR1 and CDR2 sequences are ENHRY and SYGVKD. V gave up 0 bases and J gave up 5 bases, with 11 bases separating them. The CDR3 has 14 residues. The CDR3 DNA sequence: TGTGCCATCAGTGAGTCGCAGGGATTCCACGAGCAGTACTTC. Protein product: CAISESQGFHEQYF.

The chain has TRBV18 and TRBJ2-1, with D perhaps TRBD2 (6 bases). Trimming cost V 0 bases and J 7 bases, with 19 bases left between them. Looked up from germline, CDR1 is KGHSH and CDR2 is LQKENI. The CDR3 is 17 amino acids. The CDR3 loop reads CASSPPGTSLRPNEQFF. The DNA of the CDR3 is TGTGCCAGCTCACCACCAGGGACTTCCCTGCGACCTAATGAGCAGTTCTTC. Full variable domain (missing parts from reference TRBV18 and TRBJ2-1): NAGVMQNPRHLVRRRGQEARLRCSPMKGHSHVYWYRQLPEEGLKFMVYLQKENIIDESGMPKERFSAEFPKEGPSILRIQQVVRGDSAAYFCASSPPGTSLRPNEQFFGPGTRLTVL.